This T cell receptor (beta chain) was retrieved from a study of T-cell memory formation after mild COVID-19. Overall study results and limits: Among clones contracting day 15 to 85, CD4/CD8 was balanced, whereas later expanders leaned CD4+. Contracting CD4+ clones lay largely in CM and EM, with CD8+ ones residing in EMRA.

Germline CDR1 reads SGHRS; CDR2 reads YFSETQ. Trimming at V came to 4 bases and at J to 4 bases, leaving 6 bases not matched to a gene. The CDR3 covers 14 residues. MiXCR was run by TCRdb on the 5' RACE reads, yielding one entry per CDR3 protein. The table records about 44,000 distinct CDR3 sequences, under 7.5% of them present only once. This clonotype was seen repeatedly, ten times or more. The antigen remains undetermined. The chain recombines TRBV5-1 with TRBJ2-3, with 7 bases matching TRBD2. Source material: PBMCs or a T cell subset sorted from them (not recorded which). The TCR originated in a man between 18 and 29 years old who had mild COVID-19 (a few samples of this study predate the infection). Cell type and time point are not known. DNA for the CDR3: TGCGCCAGCAGCCCAGGGACTACCGCAGATACGCAGTATTTT. Amino acids: CASSPGTTADTQYF. The full variable domain, with the rest looked up from reference TRBV5-1 and TRBJ2-3, is KAGVTQTPRYLIKTRGQQVTLSCSPISGHRSVSWYQQTPGQGLQFLFEYFSETQRNKGNFPGRFSGRQFSNSRSEMNVSTLELGDSALYLCASSPGTTADTQYFGPGTRLTVL.